The entry that follows covers one TCR beta chain sequence. The sample belongs to a study of blood T cell repertoires in COVID-19. The V gene's germline CDR1 is MNHEY and CDR2 SVGAGI. The CDR3 spans 15 residues. Trimming took 4 bases from V and 6 from J, leaving 19 bases between them. Per the original methods: Nucleated cell number was recorded as an estimate derived from reference gene primer amplification. Only in-frame clones appear in the TCRdb table, and some are missing; sequencing was by immunoSEQ multiplex PCR. That table gives V, J and clone size, and the DNA gave D and trimming. The data contain 65,000 to 85,000 clones, around 74% of them singletons.

This rearrangement joins TRBV6-5 to TRBJ2-7; D may be TRBD1 (6 bases). The source of this sequence is a woman of 80 years or more with active or convalescent COVID-19. Sequenced input: peripheral blood. The DNA of the CDR3 is TGTGCCAGCAGTTCCTGGACAGCATCGAGGGCCGAGCAGTACTTC. Protein: CASSSWTASRAEQYF.